This T cell receptor (beta chain) was identified in a study of radiotherapy plus CTLA-4 blockade in lung cancer. Repertoires were generated with immunoSEQ multiplex PCR, while TCRdb's copy carries only in-frame clones and drops some. In the table there are some 32,000 clones, roughly three quarters of which are singletons. The TCR sequence derives from a human donor with non-small cell lung cancer who had stable disease on radiotherapy plus ipilimumab. Sequencing used peripheral blood, obtained from a patient treated with radiotherapy plus ipilimumab.

The CDR3 region is CASSPSVDTQYF. The CDR3 region has the DNA TGTGCCAGCAGCCCCTCAGTAGATACGCAGTATTTT. The chain carries TRBV7-8 and TRBJ2-3; D remains ambiguous. Per the germline V gene, CDR1 is SGHVS and CDR2 is FQNEAQ. Trimming left V 5 bases short and J 5 bases short, with 8 bases between. CDR3 length equals 12 residues.